The 14 T cell receptor beta chains below were found in one sample sequenced in a study of shared clonotypes between healthy human individuals. Clones were read by immunoSEQ multiplex PCR, and TCRdb kept only the in-frame ones, dropping some. The top ten clones hold over 0.1% of a sample with some 2,100,000 clones, approximately 95% of them seen once. The specimen sequenced was naive CD4+ T cells sorted from blood. Subset specified: CD45RA+ positively selected. These receptors originate from a man younger than 30 in good health.

This clone was observed once. This rearrangement joins TRBV19 to TRBJ1-1, with D unclear. Germline V lookup: CDR1 LNHDA, CDR2 SQIVND (reference sequence). The CDR3 sequence is 13 residues long. Between the trimmed V and J ends, which lost 4 bases and 1 base, there was a span of 7 bases. For the CDR3, the DNA is TGTGCCAGTAGTACAGCATGGAACACTGAAGCTTTCTTT. It encodes CASSTAWNTEAFF.

This clone was counted once. The chain links TRBV5-6 to TRBJ2-1, with D hard to call. The germline V gene encodes CDR1 SGHDT and CDR2 YYEEEE. Trimming removed 0 bases at V and 10 bases at J, with 11 bases between. The CDR3 covers 13 residues. The CDR3 here is CASSLEPLREQFF. In DNA, the CDR3 is TGTGCCAGCAGCTTGGAACCACTAAGGGAGCAGTTCTTC.

The rearrangement uses TRBV6-6 and TRBJ1-6, with no clear D. This CDR3 region has 15 residues. Trimming removed 0 bases at V and 10 bases at J, with 13 bases between. Germline CDR1 reads MNHNY; CDR2 reads SVGAGI (reference sequence). The CDR3 reads CASSYSTPQASPLHF. The CDR3 bases are TGTGCCAGCAGTTACTCGACTCCTCAGGCATCACCCCTCCACTTT.

The count of this clone is one. This rearrangement joins TRBV30 to TRBJ1-1, with D hard to call. The CDR3 has 13 amino acids. Germline lookup yields CDR1 GTSNPN and CDR2 SVGIG (reference sequence). Trimming took off 1 base at V and 5 bases at J, with 11 bases between the two ends. This chain's CDR3 is CAWSGKRTTEAFF. CDR3 DNA: TGTGCCTGGAGTGGAAAACGGACTACTGAAGCTTTCTTT.

The chain couples TRBV9 to TRBJ2-1, with TRBD2 matching 7 bases. The length of the CDR3 is 16 residues. CDR1 and CDR2 (germline): SGDLS, YYNGEE. The junction had 12 bases not matched to a gene; V was cut back by 0 bases and J by 9 bases. CDR3 sequence (DNA): TGTGCCAGCAGCGTAGGTCCGGGAGGCACTGACGCTGAGCAGTTCTTC. Translated: CASSVGPGGTDAEQFF.

The J gene is TRBJ2-7, the V gene TRBV6-1, with D perhaps matching TRBD1 (6 bases). Germline V CDR1 and CDR2: MNHNS, SASEGT. This CDR3 spans 15 amino acids. V was trimmed by 0 bases and J by 4 bases, leaving 13 bases between them. The DNA of the CDR3 is TGTGCCAGCAGTGAAGCGCCAGGACAGCAGTACGAGCAGTACTTC. Translation: CASSEAPGQQYEQYF.

In the case of this clone: The sample holds other DNA sequences that translate to the same CDR3. The V and J genes are TRBV5-1 and TRBJ2-7; 11 bases align to TRBD1. Germline CDR1 SGHRS, CDR2 YFSETQ. The V segment lost 0 bases and the J segment 4 bases; nucleotides outside the gene matches: 3. This CDR3 has 15 residues. The CDR3 DNA follows: TGCGCCAGCAGCTTGGGAGGGACAGGGGGGTACGAGCAGTACTTC. Protein sequence: CASSLGGTGGYEQYF.

About this clone: Other nucleotide sequences from this sample produce the same CDR3. This chain links TRBV5-1 with TRBJ1-5; D is unclear. The CDR3 runs to 15 residues. V lost 0 bases and J 2 bases, leaving 9 bases between the germline ends. In germline, CDR1 is SGHRS, CDR2 YFSETQ. CDR3 bases: TGCGCCAGCAGCTTGGGAGGCGCGGGCAATCAGCCCCAGCATTTT. Its translation: CASSLGGAGNQPQHF.

The rearrangement links TRBV5-4 to TRBJ1-2, with D unresolved. The CDR3 runs to 13 residues. The V gene's germline CDR1 is SGHNT and CDR2 YYREEE (reference sequence). Trimming cost V 5 bases and J 9 bases, with 17 bases left between them. The CDR3 here is CASRSAHLMRYTF. Here the CDR3 DNA reads TGTGCCAGCAGAAGTGCCCACCTAATGCGCTACACCTTC.

This chain links TRBV5-1 with TRBJ2-5, with 12 bases matching TRBD2. Germline loops: CDR1 SGHRS, CDR2 YFSETQ. V was clipped by 4 bases and J by 6 bases; unmatched bases: 7. This CDR3 comprises 15 residues. This chain's CDR3 is CASSPLAGGPQTQYF. The CDR3 coding sequence is TGCGCCAGCAGCCCCCTAGCGGGGGGGCCGCAGACCCAGTACTTC.

The V and J genes are TRBV7-2 and TRBJ1-3; a weak D match, TRBD1 (6 bases). Deletions cut 0 bases from V and 4 bases from J, with 10 bases between. There are 15 residues in the CDR3. CDR1 SGHTA and CDR2 FQGNSA come from the germline V gene. CDR3 nucleotides: TGTGCCAGCAGCTTAGCAACAGGGCAGGGAAACACCATATATTTT. This gives the protein CASSLATGQGNTIYF.

The chain couples TRBV5-1 to TRBJ2-1; 7 bases align to TRBD1. The CDR3 covers 15 residues. Germline V gene data show CDR1 as SGHRS and CDR2 as YFSETQ. V lost 2 bases to trimming and J lost 8 bases; unmatched junction nucleotides: 10. The CDR3 protein is CASSFRQGSWDEQFF. As DNA, the CDR3 is TGCGCCAGCAGCTTTCGACAGGGCAGTTGGGATGAGCAGTTCTTC. Combining the CDR3 with reference TRBV5-1 and TRBJ2-1 gives the whole variable domain KAGVTQTPRYLIKTRGQQVTLSCSPISGHRSVSWYQQTPGQGLQFLFEYFSETQRNKGNFPGRFSGRQFSNSRSEMNVSTLELGDSALYLCASSFRQGSWDEQFFGPGTRLTVL.

J is TRBJ2-5 and V is TRBV7-8, with 11 nucleotides matching TRBD2. V gave up 1 base and J gave up 4 bases; unmatched junction bases: 17. The CDR3 consists of 20 residues. Germline V CDR1 and CDR2: SGHVS, FQNEAQ. The CDR3, as DNA: TGTGCCAGCAGCTTAGTTGGCCCGTATAGGCTAGCGGGAGGAACAGAGACCCAGTACTTC. The encoded protein is CASSLVGPYRLAGGTETQYF.

Turning to this clone: The sample has other DNA sequences that encode this CDR3 too. The V and J genes are TRBV30 and TRBJ1-5; no definite D call. CDR1 and CDR2 from the germline V gene are GTSNPN and SVGIG (reference sequence). Trimming shortened V by 3 bases and J by 4 bases, and 13 bases separated the two germline ends. CDR3 length equals 14 residues. CDR3 residues: CAWSPGRGNQPQHF. In nucleotides, the CDR3 is TGTGCCTGGAGCCCCGGACGGGGTAATCAGCCCCAGCATTTT.